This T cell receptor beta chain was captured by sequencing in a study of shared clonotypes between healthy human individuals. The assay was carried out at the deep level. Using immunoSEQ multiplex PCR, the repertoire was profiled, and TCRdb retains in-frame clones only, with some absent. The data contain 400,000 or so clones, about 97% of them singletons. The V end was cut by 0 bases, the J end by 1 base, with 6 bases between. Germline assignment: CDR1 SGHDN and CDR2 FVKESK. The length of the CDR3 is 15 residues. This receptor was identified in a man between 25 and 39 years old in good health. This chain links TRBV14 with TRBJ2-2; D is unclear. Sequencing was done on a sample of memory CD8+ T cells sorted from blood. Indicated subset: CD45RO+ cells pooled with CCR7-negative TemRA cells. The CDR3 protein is CASSQDWMNTGELFF. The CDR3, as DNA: TGTGCCAGCAGCCAAGACTGGATGAACACCGGGGAGCTGTTTTTT. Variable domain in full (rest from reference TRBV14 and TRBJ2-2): EAGVTQFPSHSVIEKGQTVTLRCDPISGHDNLYWYRRVMGKEIKFLLHFVKESKQDESGMPNNRFLAERTGGTYSTLKVQPAELEDSGVYFCASSQDWMNTGELFFGEGSRLTVL.